This is a list of T cell receptor beta chains from one sample in a study of T cells after yellow fever vaccination. MiXCR, run by TCRdb on the 5' RACE reads, gives a single entry per CDR3 protein. The data show about 300,000 distinct CDR3 sequences, with approximately 4.2% seen just once and 20% to 25% held by the top ten. Source: PBMCs, taken 5 days after the yellow fever booster vaccination. The receptors were sampled from a man younger than 35 who received the YFV17D yellow fever vaccine. The CDR3 runs from the conserved cysteine through the conserved F or W. A D gene is named only where the DNA matches it firmly. Not all rows give a size; the values are once, few, many and, for expanded clones, a class.

J gene,V gene,D gene,clone size,CDR3 protein,CDR3 DNA
TRBJ2-1,TRBV11-2,.,.,CASSLYPQGGASSYNEQFF,TGTGCCAGCAGCTTATACCCCCAAGGCGGGGCAAGCTCCTACAATGAGCAGTTCTTC
TRBJ1-6,TRBV30,.,few,CAWTLQGRLNSPLHF,TGTGCCTGGACCCTGCAGGGACGGCTTAATTCACCCCTCCACTTT
TRBJ1-3,TRBV12-3/TRBV12-4,.,.,CATSPLSSGNTIYF,TGTGCCACATCACCCCTGAGCTCTGGAAACACCATATATTTT
TRBJ1-2,TRBV4-1,.,many,CASSQDGGYGYTF,TGCGCCAGCAGCCAAGACGGGGGCTATGGCTACACCTTC
TRBJ2-3,TRBV7-3,.,.,CASSLANGVVTDTQYF,TGTGCCAGCAGCCTCGCAAATGGCGTTGTTACAGATACGCAGTATTTT
TRBJ2-3,TRBV4-1,.,few,CASRGRRTDTQYF,TGCGCCAGCAGGGGACGGCGGACAGATACGCAGTATTTT
TRBJ2-1,TRBV7-9,TRBD1,many,CASNTGGYNEQFF,TGTGCCAGCAATACAGGGGGATACAATGAGCAGTTCTTC
TRBJ1-1,TRBV19,TRBD1,.,CASSMTGGMNTEAFF,TGTGCCAGTAGTATGACAGGGGGAATGAACACTGAAGCTTTCTTT
TRBJ1-4,TRBV7-8,.,few,CASSLVDNEKLFF,TGTGCCAGCAGCTTAGTCGATAATGAAAAACTGTTTTTT
TRBJ2-5,TRBV9,TRBD1,.,CASTIGTGVDQETQYF,TGTGCCAGCACCATTGGGACAGGTGTTGACCAAGAGACCCAGTACTTC
TRBJ2-1,TRBV6-4,.,many,CASSDSGGTYNEQFF,TGTGCCAGCAGTGACTCTGGTGGTACCTACAATGAGCAGTTCTTC
TRBJ1-2,TRBV4-1,TRBD1,many,CASSQERQGGGYTF,TGCGCCAGCAGCCAGGAAAGACAGGGGGGTGGCTACACCTTC
TRBJ1-1,TRBV30,.,few,CAWSHRERNTEAFF,TGTGCCTGGAGTCACAGGGAAAGGAACACTGAAGCTTTCTTT
TRBJ1-2,TRBV4-3,TRBD1,few,CASSQDWSRGVENYGYTF,TGCGCCAGCAGCCAAGATTGGAGCAGGGGGGTCGAAAACTATGGCTACACCTTC
TRBJ2-5,TRBV7-2,TRBD2,many,CASSLQRGGRKTQYF,TGTGCCAGCAGCTTACAGCGGGGGGGCCGAAAGACCCAGTACTTC
TRBJ2-3,TRBV5-4,.,many,CASSLGTGSDTQYF,TGTGCCAGCAGCTTGGGCACAGGTTCAGATACGCAGTATTTT
TRBJ1-5,TRBV12-3/TRBV12-4,.,few,CASSFTQHNQPQHF,TGTGCCAGCAGTTTCACGCAGCACAATCAGCCCCAGCATTTT
TRBJ2-2,TRBV4-1,.,many,CASSRPLLDTGELFF,TGCGCCAGCAGCCGTCCACTATTAGACACCGGGGAGCTGTTTTTT
TRBJ2-5,TRBV24-1,.,many,CATSDLRQGDAQETQYF,TGTGCCACCAGTGATTTGCGGCAGGGCGATGCACAAGAGACCCAGTACTTC